The 25 T cell receptor beta chains below all came from one sample that was sequenced in a study of identical twins. MiXCR, run by TCRdb on the 5' RACE reads, gives a single entry per CDR3 protein. Of under 300,000 distinct CDR3 sequences in the sample, around 6.5% were seen once. The sample was also linked to a second study, of T cells expressing NK-cell markers.

Material for sequencing was CD8+ T cells sorted from blood. These receptor sequences come from a woman aged 18-29 years in good health.

This clonotype was detected only a few times. CDR3 sequence (DNA): TGTGCCAGCAGCTTAGGAAGGACAGGGGGCACTGAAGCTTTCTTT. Its translation: CASSLGRTGGTEAFF. The chain joins TRBV13 to TRBJ1-1, with TRBD1 matching 10 bases. V was clipped by 0 bases and J by 4 bases; unmatched bases: 2. Germline assignment: CDR1 PRHDT and CDR2 FYEKMQ (reference sequence). This CDR3 has 15 amino acids.

This chain links TRBV20-1 with TRBJ2-1; D ambiguous. The germline V gene has CDR1 DFQATT and CDR2 SNEGSKA (reference sequence). V was pared by 1 base and J by 0 bases, with 13 bases between. The CDR3 is 16 amino acids. The CDR3 here is CSARGQLRSSYNEQFF. Written as DNA, the CDR3 is TGCAGTGCTAGAGGTCAGCTGAGAAGCTCCTACAATGAGCAGTTCTTC.

This clonotype was counted ten times or more. J is TRBJ2-1 and V is TRBV5-1, with 8 positions matching TRBD2. V trimming: 0 bases; J trimming: 4 bases; junction bases outside the gene matches: 12. The CDR3 is made up of 18 amino acids. Germline CDR1 and CDR2: SGHRS and YFSETQ. CDR3 coding DNA: TGCGCCAGCAGCTTGGGGAATTCAGCGGGGGTCAAATACAATGAGCAGTTCTTC. It specifies CASSLGNSAGVKYNEQFF.

The chain is built from TRBV7-9 and TRBJ2-7; no reliable D call. V lost 8 bases, J lost 0 bases, and 8 bases lay in between. Looked up from germline, CDR1 is SEHNR and CDR2 is FQNEAQ (reference sequence). This CDR3 is 12 amino acids long. The CDR3 loop is CASRGVSYEQYF. The CDR3 nucleotides read TGTGCCAGCCGCGGAGTCTCCTACGAGCAGTACTTC.

The CDR3 sequence: CASSWTLAGGSEQFF. CDR3 DNA: TGCGCCAGCAGCTGGACGCTAGCGGGGGGTAGTGAGCAGTTCTTC. J is TRBJ2-1 and V is TRBV5-1; 11 bases are a match to TRBD2. Trimming cost V 3 bases and J 9 bases; bases outside gene matches: 8. The CDR3 is 15 residues long. Germline lookup yields CDR1 SGHRS and CDR2 YFSETQ.

There are many counts of this clonotype. This chain connects TRBV5-6 to TRBJ2-2, with TRBD1 matching 8 bases. The V and J ends lost 5 bases and 6 bases, in that order; junction bases with no gene match: 6. CDR1 is SGHDT, CDR2 YYEEEE, per germline. CDR3 size: 14 residues. This CDR3 is CASRQGAIAGELFF. In DNA form, the CDR3 reads TGTGCCAGCAGGCAGGGGGCTATTGCCGGGGAGCTGTTTTTT.

This clonotype was counted between two and nine times. V usage is TRBV6-5 and J usage is TRBJ2-3, with 11 positions matching TRBD2. The CDR3 extends over 16 amino acids. With 2 bases clipped from V and 5 bases from J, the junction kept 6 bases outside the gene matches. From germline, CDR1 is MNHEY and CDR2 SVGAGI. CDR3 DNA: TGTGCCAGCAGTTACGGGTTAGCGGGGGGGCGAGATACGCAGTATTTT. Translating it yields CASSYGLAGGRDTQYF.

In this sample, this clonotype turned up many times. V usage is TRBV3-1 and J usage is TRBJ1-2; D gene unclear. The CDR3 consists of 13 residues. V was pared by 3 bases and J by 3 bases, with 8 bases between. Germline CDR1 is LGHDT and CDR2 is YNNKEL (reference sequence). Here the CDR3 DNA reads TGTGCCAGCAGCCAGGACCGATACTATGGCTACACCTTC. Translating it yields CASSQDRYYGYTF.

This chain joins TRBV5-6 and TRBJ2-5; perhaps TRBD2 as D (5 bases). The ends were cut back, 3 bases at V and 5 bases at J, with 14 bases in the middle. The length of the CDR3 is 14 residues. Per germline, CDR1 SGHDT and CDR2 YYEEEE. In DNA, the CDR3 is TGTGCCAGCAGCTATGGTCTGGGAGCGGAGACCCAGTACTTC. As protein: CASSYGLGAETQYF. Full variable domain (missing parts from reference TRBV5-6 and TRBJ2-5): DAGVTQSPTHLIKTRGQQVTLRCSPKSGHDTVSWYQQALGQGPQFIFQYYEEEERQRGNFPDRFSGHQFPNYSSELNVNALLLGDSALYLCASSYGLGAETQYFGPGTRLLVL.

This clonotype was detected a few times. The chain joins TRBV27 to TRBJ1-1; tentatively, D is TRBD1 (6 bases). Germline CDR1 MNHEY, CDR2 SMNVEV (reference sequence). The CDR3 extends over 16 amino acids. V was shortened by 4 bases and J by 1 base, with 16 bases between the two germline ends. The CDR3 here is CASSSPPSTGNTEAFF. Written as DNA, the CDR3 is TGTGCCAGCAGTTCCCCCCCTTCGACAGGGAACACTGAAGCTTTCTTT.

This clonotype was detected a few times. The chain is built from TRBV7-9 and TRBJ2-3; 9 nucleotides match TRBD2. In germline, CDR1 is SEHNR, CDR2 FQNEAQ (reference sequence). CDR3 size: 17 residues. Losses at the gene ends were 5 bases for V and 5 bases for J; bases not matched to a gene: 14. The CDR3 spells CASSPPLGAGGRDTQYF. CDR3 DNA sequence: TGTGCCAGCAGCCCGCCCCTGGGTGCGGGGGGGAGAGATACGCAGTATTTT.

The chain has TRBV6-2 or TRBV6-3 and TRBJ2-2, with D possibly TRBD2 on 6 matching bases. This CDR3 is built from 15 residues. The germline V gene encodes CDR1 MNHEY and CDR2 SVGEGT. The V end lost 6 bases, the J end lost 2 bases, and 13 bases lay between the germline ends. CDR3 loop: CASSLHGLNTGELFF. In nucleotides, the CDR3 is TGTGCCAGCAGCCTACACGGACTAAACACCGGGGAGCTGTTTTTT.

This clonotype was counted ten times or more. The rearrangement links TRBV7-9 to TRBJ2-1; tentative D call: TRBD1 (5 bases). V was cut by 5 bases and J by 1 base, with 9 bases left in between. The CDR3 consists of 14 residues. Germline CDR1 SEHNR, CDR2 FQNEAQ (reference sequence). The CDR3 is CASSPRQSYNEQFF. The CDR3, as DNA: TGTGCCAGCAGCCCCCGACAGTCCTACAATGAGCAGTTCTTC.

The chain employs TRBV23-1 and TRBJ2-2; D is uncertain. TRBV23-1 is assigned to the ORF class and has an uncertain function. The CDR3 has 16 amino acids. Between the trimmed V and J ends, which lost 4 bases and 6 bases, there was a span of 18 bases. This chain's CDR3 is CASSLQMRQIPGELFF. CDR3 in DNA: TGCGCCAGCAGTCTTCAGATGAGGCAGATACCCGGGGAGCTGTTTTTT.

This clonotype was counted many times. J is TRBJ2-7 and V is TRBV29-1; TRBD1 matches at 8 bases. CDR1 and CDR2 (germline): SQVTM, ANQGSEA. V gave up 7 bases and J gave up 0 bases; unmatched junction bases: 14. The CDR3 runs to 16 residues. This chain's CDR3 is CSALGQGHLSSYEQYF. The CDR3 region has the DNA TGCAGCGCCCTTGGACAGGGTCATTTGAGCTCCTACGAGCAGTACTTC.

This clonotype has ten or more counts. This rearrangement joins TRBV9 to TRBJ2-3; 8 bases align to TRBD1. Germline-derived CDR1 and CDR2 are SGDLS and YYNGEE. This CDR3 is 15 amino acids long. Losses at the gene ends were 2 bases for V and 6 bases for J; bases not matched to a gene: 8. The CDR3 DNA sequence: TGTGCCAGCAGCGTCCACAGGGGGTCGAGTGATACGCAGTATTTT. Its translation: CASSVHRGSSDTQYF.

This clonotype was counted at least ten times. The chain recombines TRBV7-9 with TRBJ2-1; possibly TRBD2 for D (5 bases). CDR1 and CDR2 from the germline V gene are SEHNR and FQNEAQ (reference sequence). Deletions cut 5 bases from V and 8 bases from J, with 16 bases between. The CDR3 length is 14 residues. DNA for the CDR3: TGTGCCAGCAGCCAAGTACTAGTTGAAGATGAGCAGTTCTTC. Translation gives CASSQVLVEDEQFF.

This clonotype was counted at least ten times. The rearrangement joins TRBV5-6 to TRBJ2-7; D is perhaps TRBD1 or TRBD2 (5 bases each). V lost 1 base to trimming and J lost 2 bases, with 10 bases between them. Germline CDR1 SGHDT, CDR2 YYEEEE. CDR3 size: 14 residues. CDR3 coding DNA: TGTGCCAGCAGCTTGCGCAGGGAGACCTACGAGCAGTACTTC. As protein: CASSLRRETYEQYF.

This clonotype was observed many times. The chain carries TRBV9 and TRBJ2-1; D unclear. Germline V gives CDR1 SGDLS, CDR2 YYNGEE. The CDR3 consists of 13 residues. With 2 bases removed from V and 8 bases from J, the gap between germline ends came to 11 bases. The CDR3 region is CASSVGGRDEQFF. The CDR3 DNA sequence: TGTGCCAGCAGCGTCGGTGGTCGGGATGAGCAGTTCTTC.

This clonotype was picked up many times. The gene calls are TRBV11-2 and TRBJ2-3; perhaps D is TRBD1 or TRBD2 (6 bases each). Trimming left V 1 base short and J 2 bases short, with 10 bases between. Germline V lookup: CDR1 SGHAT, CDR2 FQNNGV. The length of the CDR3 is 15 residues. CDR3 protein: CASSLGGGHTDTQYF. DNA of the CDR3: TGTGCCAGCAGCTTAGGAGGGGGGCACACAGATACGCAGTATTTT.

The rearrangement uses TRBV6-1 and TRBJ1-2; D is possibly TRBD1 (5 bases). Germline values: CDR1 MNHNS, CDR2 SASEGT. The CDR3 contains 16 residues. Trimming pared 6 bases from V and 2 bases from J, leaving 19 bases between. The CDR3 DNA reads TGTGCCAGCAGCCCCTTGGGTTCAGGGACGAACTATGGCTACACCTTC. Amino acids: CASSPLGSGTNYGYTF.

This clonotype has ten or more counts. CDR3 in amino acids: CASSPHSRLADEQYF. The CDR3 DNA sequence: TGTGCCAGCTCACCACACTCCAGACTAGCAGACGAGCAGTACTTC. The chain combines TRBV18 with TRBJ2-7; TRBD2 matches at 7 bases. Germline CDR1 reads KGHSH; CDR2 reads LQKENI. Trimming cost V 1 base and J 5 bases; bases outside gene matches: 8. This CDR3 region has 15 residues.

This clonotype has at least ten counts. The V gene is TRBV12-3 or TRBV12-4, the J gene TRBJ2-1, with 7 positions matching TRBD2. V shed 2 bases, J shed 8 bases, and the junction held 3 bases outside the gene matches. The CDR3 loop spans 13 amino acids. CDR3 protein: CASSLTRGDEQFF. As DNA, the CDR3 is TGTGCCAGCAGTTTAACCCGGGGGGATGAGCAGTTCTTC.

This clonotype was found a few times. The rearrangement links TRBV7-9 to TRBJ2-7; 8 bases line up with TRBD2. This CDR3 is 15 amino acids long. Unmatched junction bases numbered 11, after V lost 5 bases and J lost 5 bases. CDR1 is SEHNR, CDR2 FQNEAQ, per germline (reference sequence). The CDR3 protein is CASSPGAGGRDEQYF. CDR3 bases: TGTGCCAGCAGCCCGGGGGCGGGAGGCCGCGACGAGCAGTACTTC.

This chain joins TRBV12-3 or TRBV12-4 and TRBJ2-7; 7 nucleotides align to TRBD1. The CDR3 has 14 residues. The V and J ends lost 6 bases and 2 bases, in that order; junction bases with no gene match: 7. In DNA, the CDR3 is TGTGCCAGCAGCCCGGACAGGCAAGCCTACGAGCAGTACTTC. This gives the protein CASSPDRQAYEQYF.